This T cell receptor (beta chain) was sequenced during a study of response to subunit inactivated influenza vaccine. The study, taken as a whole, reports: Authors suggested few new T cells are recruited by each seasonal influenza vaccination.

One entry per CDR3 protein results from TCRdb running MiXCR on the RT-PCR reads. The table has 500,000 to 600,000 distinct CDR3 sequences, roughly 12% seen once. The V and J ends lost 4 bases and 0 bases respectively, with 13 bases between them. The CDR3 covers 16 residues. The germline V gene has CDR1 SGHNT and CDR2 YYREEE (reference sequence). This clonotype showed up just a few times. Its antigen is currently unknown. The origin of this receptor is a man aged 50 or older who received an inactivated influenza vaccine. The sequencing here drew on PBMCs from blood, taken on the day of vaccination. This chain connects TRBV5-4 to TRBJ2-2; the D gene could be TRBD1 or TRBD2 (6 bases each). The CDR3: CASSLGGPANTGELFF. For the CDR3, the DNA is TGTGCCAGCAGCCTCGGGGGCCCAGCGAACACCGGGGAGCTGTTTTTT.